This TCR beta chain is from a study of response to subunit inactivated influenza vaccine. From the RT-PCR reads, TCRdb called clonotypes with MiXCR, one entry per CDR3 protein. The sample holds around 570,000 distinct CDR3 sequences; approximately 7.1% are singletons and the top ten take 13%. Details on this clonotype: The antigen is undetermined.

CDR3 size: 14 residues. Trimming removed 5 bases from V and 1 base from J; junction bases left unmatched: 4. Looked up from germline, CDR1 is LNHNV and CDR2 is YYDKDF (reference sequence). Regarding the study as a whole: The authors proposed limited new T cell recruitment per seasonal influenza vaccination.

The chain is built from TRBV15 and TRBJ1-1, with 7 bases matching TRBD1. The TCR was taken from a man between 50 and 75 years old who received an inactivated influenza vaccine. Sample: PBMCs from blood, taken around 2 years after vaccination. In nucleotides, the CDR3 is TGTGCCACCAGCGGCAGGGGGGGGAACACTGAAGCTTTCTTT. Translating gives CATSGRGGNTEAFF.